The 14 T cell receptor beta chains given below trace back to one sample, sequenced in a study of PD-1 blockade in classical Hodgkin lymphoma. The method was immunoSEQ multiplex PCR; TCRdb's version includes in-frame clones alone and lacks a portion of them. The table lists tens of thousands of clones, around 86% of them singletons. All trial patients relapsed after autologous stem cell transplantation. Sample: peripheral blood mononuclear cells (PBMCs), taken at baseline. All receptors come from a human donor with classical Hodgkin lymphoma.

The V and J genes are TRBV5-1 and TRBJ2-6, with no clear D. V dropped 5 bases and J dropped 0 bases, with 6 bases sitting between them. Germline lookup yields CDR1 SGHRS and CDR2 YFSETQ. CDR3 size: 14 residues. The CDR3 nucleotides are TGCGCCAGCAGGGTAGGCTCTGGGGCCAACGTCCTGACTTTC. The encoded protein is CASRVGSGANVLTF.

The chain's CDR3 is CAIRLSPGPYNEQFF. CDR3 coding DNA: TGTGCCATCAGGCTCAGCCCTGGCCCCTACAATGAGCAGTTCTTC. V usage is TRBV10-3 and J usage is TRBJ2-1; D gene unclear. CDR3 size: 15 residues. The V gene's germline CDR1 is ENHRY and CDR2 SYGVKD. V shed 6 bases and J shed 2 bases, with 14 bases lying between them.

The chain joins TRBV9 to TRBJ1-2; TRBD1 aligns across 7 bases. The CDR3 runs 18 residues. The trim removed 2 bases at V and 4 bases at J, leaving 17 bases unmatched. Germline V gene data show CDR1 as SGDLS and CDR2 as YYNGEE. The DNA of the CDR3 is TGTGCCAGCAGCGTTTTTGCTGACCGGGACAGCTACCCCTATGGCTACACCTTC. It yields the protein CASSVFADRDSYPYGYTF. Together with reference TRBV9 and TRBJ1-2, the CDR3 gives the full variable domain: DSGVTQTPKHLITATGQRVTLRCSPRSGDLSVYWYQQSLDQGLQFLIQYYNGEERAKGNILERFSAQQFPDLHSELNLSSLELGDSALYFCASSVFADRDSYPYGYTFGSGTRLTVV.

The chain combines TRBV5-1 with TRBJ2-3; D might be TRBD2 (7 bases). CDR3 size: 13 residues. Trimming took 4 bases from V and 5 from J, leaving 11 bases between them. Germline CDR1 SGHRS, CDR2 YFSETQ. The CDR3 region has the DNA TGCGCCAGCAGCGAGGGAGGGGGAGATACGCAGTATTTT. Translated: CASSEGGGDTQYF.

The genes are TRBV6-5 and TRBJ1-1, with D hard to call. CDR1 is MNHEY, CDR2 SVGAGI, per germline. The CDR3 sequence is 14 residues long. Trimming took 2 bases from V and 1 from J, leaving 8 bases between them. The CDR3 DNA follows: TGTGCCAGCAGTTACCTAGGCCGGAACACTGAAGCTTTCTTT. Amino acids: CASSYLGRNTEAFF.

The chain combines TRBV19 with TRBJ1-1; D unresolved. The germline gives CDR1 LNHDA, CDR2 SQIVND (reference sequence). With 3 bases removed from V and 4 bases from J, the gap between germline ends came to 15 bases. This CDR3 is 15 amino acids long. DNA of the CDR3: TGTGCCAGTAGTATCTTAAATACGGTAGGCACTGAAGCTTTCTTT. Protein product: CASSILNTVGTEAFF.

V is TRBV19 and J is TRBJ2-1, with TRBD2 as a possible D gene (7 bases). CDR3 length: 16 residues. Germline CDR1 is LNHDA and CDR2 is SQIVND (reference sequence). Deletions cut 3 bases from V and 0 bases from J, with 12 bases between. CDR3 in DNA: TGTGCCAGTAGTATTAGAGGGGGGGGCTCCTACAATGAGCAGTTCTTC. Translated, it gives CASSIRGGGSYNEQFF.

There are a few counts of this clone. At the DNA level, this CDR3 is encoded by other sequences in the same sample as well. The chain employs TRBV5-1 and TRBJ1-3; 8 bases agree with TRBD1. Germline V gene sequence: CDR1 SGHRS, CDR2 YFSETQ. The CDR3 sequence is 14 residues long. Unmatched junction bases numbered 0, after V lost 0 bases and J lost 4 bases. This CDR3 reads CASSLGTGGNTIYF. CDR3 nucleotides: TGCGCCAGCAGCTTGGGGACAGGGGGAAACACCATATATTTT.

This clone showed up just once. Other DNA sequences of this sample code for an identical CDR3. J is TRBJ1-2 and V is TRBV5-1; D gene uncertain. The germline V and J ends were trimmed by 0 bases and 2 bases, with 8 bases remaining between them. Germline CDR1 SGHRS, CDR2 YFSETQ. CDR3 length equals 14 residues. The CDR3 region has the DNA TGCGCCAGCAGCTTGGCGTTGGGGAACTATGGCTACACCTTC. Translated: CASSLALGNYGYTF.

This chain links TRBV7-9 with TRBJ2-7, with TRBD2 matching 10 bases. The CDR3 covers 16 residues. Germline V gene data show CDR1 as SEHNR and CDR2 as FQNEAQ (reference sequence). V lost 2 bases and J lost 1; bases outside the gene matches: 5. The CDR3 coding sequence is TGTGCCAGCAGCTTACCTAGCGGGGGCTCTTCCTACGAGCAGTACTTC. Protein sequence: CASSLPSGGSSYEQYF.

The rearrangement joins TRBV5-1 to TRBJ1-4, with 9 bases lining up with TRBD1. V lost 5 bases, J lost 5 bases, and 1 base stayed unmatched. Germline V CDR1 and CDR2: SGHRS, YFSETQ. The CDR3 is 13 residues long. The CDR3 loop reads CASRQGANEKLFF. The CDR3 coding sequence is TGCGCCAGCAGACAGGGGGCGAATGAAAAACTGTTTTTT.

V usage is TRBV5-1 and J usage is TRBJ2-5; TRBD2 matches at 13 bases. The CDR3 totals 18 residues. Germline values: CDR1 SGHRS, CDR2 YFSETQ. Unmatched junction bases numbered 7, after V lost 0 bases and J lost 2 bases. The chain's CDR3 is CASSLGTSGGDLQETQYF. The CDR3 DNA reads TGCGCCAGCAGCTTGGGGACTAGCGGGGGAGATTTACAAGAGACCCAGTACTTC.

As regards this clone: Other DNA sequences in this sample translate to the same CDR3. The chain couples TRBV5-1 to TRBJ1-5, with a weak D call TRBD1 (6 bases). The CDR3 has 15 amino acids. Germline-derived CDR1 and CDR2 are SGHRS and YFSETQ. V lost 2 bases to trimming and J lost 1 base, with 10 bases between them. The CDR3 region is CASSLGGVSNQPQHF. CDR3 nucleotide sequence: TGCGCCAGCAGCTTAGGGGGGGTGAGCAATCAGCCCCAGCATTTT.

The chain combines TRBV7-9 with TRBJ1-2, with D perhaps TRBD1 (5 bases). Trimming took off 5 bases at V and 5 bases at J, with 15 bases between the two ends. The CDR3 is made up of 14 amino acids. Germline V gene sequence: CDR1 SEHNR, CDR2 FQNEAQ (reference sequence). For the CDR3, the DNA is TGTGCCAGCAGCATCAGCGGGGGAGTGTATGGCTACACCTTC. Amino acid sequence: CASSISGGVYGYTF.